Shown below are 14 T cell receptor beta chains from a single sample sequenced in a study of blood T cell repertoires in COVID-19 (TCRdb year 2020). Libraries were constructed by the immunoSEQ multiplex PCR assay. What TCRdb holds here is the immuneACCESS table cut down to in-frame rearrangements. Part of the clones is not present; checked against another copy, under half of the missing clones reflect an unresolved V gene, and the others are unexplained. This sample lists 150,000 to 200,000 clones; 90% to 95% were detected once. The biggest ten clones account for over 3.5% of the sample. The sequenced sample consisted of peripheral blood. All receptors derive from a woman aged 45-65 years with acute or convalescent COVID-19.

The CDR3 protein is CASSEGGLQPQHF. The DNA of the CDR3 is TGTGCCAGCAGTGAAGGGGGGCTTCAGCCCCAGCATTTT. The chain couples TRBV6-1 to TRBJ1-5, with D maybe TRBD1 (6 bases). This CDR3 region has 13 residues. Germline lookup yields CDR1 MNHNS and CDR2 SASEGT. V was trimmed by 1 base and J by 6 bases, leaving 7 bases between them.

The gene calls are TRBV5-1 and TRBJ1-4, with TRBD1 matching 8 bases. Looked up from germline, CDR1 is SGHRS and CDR2 is YFSETQ. J was trimmed by 4 bases and V by 5 bases; bases with no gene match: 7. CDR3 length equals 15 residues. CDR3 nucleotides: TGCGCCAGCAGAACTGGCGGACAGGGTAATGAAAAACTGTTTTTT. Protein: CASRTGGQGNEKLFF.

This chain uses TRBV21-1 with TRBJ2-6; the table names TRBD2, a call not compared with the DNA. TRBV21-1 is marked as a pseudogene. The CDR3 sequence is 16 residues long. In DNA form, the CDR3 reads TGTGCCAGCAGCGGCCCCGGGGTCTCTGGGGCCAACGTCCTGACTTTC. Translation: CASSGPGVSGANVLTF.

V and J are TRBV19 and TRBJ1-5, with TRBD1 matching over 7 bases. CDR3 length: 17 residues. CDR1 is LNHDA and CDR2 is SQIVND in the germline V gene (reference sequence). Trimming took 5 bases from V and 0 from J; bases not matched to a gene: 10. CDR3 nucleotides: TGTGCCAGTAGTTCTCCCGGGACAGCGTATAGCAATCAGCCCCAGCATTTT. Protein sequence: CASSSPGTAYSNQPQHF.

This chain links TRBV3-1 (or the pseudogene TRBV3-2) with TRBJ2-7; no clear D. CDR1 and CDR2 (germline): LGHDT, YNNKEL (reference sequence). Trimming shortened V by 0 bases and J by 5 bases, and 5 bases separated the two germline ends. This CDR3 has 12 residues. Here the CDR3 reads CASSQERNEQYF. In DNA form, the CDR3 reads TGTGCCAGCAGCCAAGAGAGAAACGAGCAGTACTTC.

In this sample, this clone turned up a few times. J is TRBJ1-2 and V is TRBV6-1, with a possible D match to TRBD1 (5 bases). This CDR3 is built from 14 residues. Trimming took 1 base from V and 8 from J, leaving 14 bases between them. The V gene's germline CDR1 is MNHNS and CDR2 SASEGT. CDR3 in DNA: TGTGCCAGCAGTGAAGGACCGGGGGATATGGGCTACACCTTC. Its protein is CASSEGPGDMGYTF.

The chain has TRBV10-3 and TRBJ2-1, with 7 bases that match TRBD2. The CDR3 extends over 14 amino acids. After removal of 3 bases from V and 8 bases from J, the junction contained 7 bases not matched to a gene. The V gene's germline CDR1 is ENHRY and CDR2 SYGVKD. In DNA, the CDR3 is TGTGCCATCAGTGATGCGGGAGTTTCGGATGAGCAGTTCTTC. Amino acids: CAISDAGVSDEQFF.

This clone was observed a single time. The rearrangement uses TRBV5-6 and TRBJ2-7; TRBD1 is a possible D gene (6 bases). The V end was cut by 1 base, the J end by 5 bases, with 10 bases between. CDR3 size: 13 residues. Germline values: CDR1 SGHDT, CDR2 YYEEEE. CDR3: CASSLRHRDEQYF. CDR3 coding DNA: TGTGCCAGCAGCTTGAGGCACAGGGACGAGCAGTACTTC.

The V gene is TRBV23-1, the J gene TRBJ2-7; D possibly corresponds to TRBD1 (6 bases). TRBV23-1 is marked as an open reading frame, function uncertain. There are 12 residues in the CDR3. Trimming left V 6 bases short and J 2 bases short, with 8 bases between. CDR3 protein: CASSQGTYEQYF. The CDR3, as DNA: TGCGCCAGCAGCCAGGGGACCTACGAGCAGTACTTC.

This clone was seen just once. The rearrangement links TRBV27 to TRBJ1-1; D not certain. Germline values: CDR1 MNHEY, CDR2 SMNVEV (reference sequence). The CDR3 spans 14 residues. The V and J ends lost 7 bases and 6 bases respectively, with 18 bases between them. CDR3 residues: CASTRRGGVAEAFF. CDR3 nucleotide sequence: TGTGCCAGCACCCGTCGGGGTGGAGTTGCTGAAGCTTTCTTT.

The V and J genes are TRBV2 and TRBJ1-5, with 9 bases matching TRBD1. Germline lookup yields CDR1 SNHLY and CDR2 FYNNEI. The CDR3 runs 14 residues. Trimming at V came to 6 bases and at J to 5 bases, leaving 5 bases not matched to a gene. CDR3 nucleotide sequence: TGTGCCAGCAGCACGGACAGGGGATATCAGCCCCAGCATTTT. Translating it yields CASSTDRGYQPQHF.

The rearrangement links TRBV7-9 to TRBJ2-1, with D perhaps matching TRBD2 (5 bases). CDR3 length equals 14 residues. Between the trimmed V and J ends, which lost 8 bases and 6 bases, there was a span of 17 bases. Germline lookup yields CDR1 SEHNR and CDR2 FQNEAQ (reference sequence). The CDR3 protein is CASDGGSRINEQFF. The CDR3 nucleotides are TGTGCCAGCGATGGAGGTAGCCGAATCAATGAGCAGTTCTTC.

The chain combines TRBV5-4 with TRBJ2-3; TRBD1 is a possible D gene (6 bases). The CDR3 totals 15 residues. CDR1 is SGHNT, CDR2 YYREEE, per germline (reference sequence). Trimming pared 4 bases from V and 1 base from J, leaving 13 bases between. CDR3 in DNA: TGTGCCAGCAGCCAGGGTGGGGGCGGCACAGATACGCAGTATTTT. Amino acid sequence: CASSQGGGGTDTQYF.

The V call is TRBV28, the J call TRBJ2-3, with unresolved D. CDR3 length: 14 amino acids. The germline V gene has CDR1 MDHEN and CDR2 SYDVKM. Trimming took off 6 bases at V and 5 bases at J, with 15 bases between the two ends. DNA of the CDR3: TGTGCCAGCAGAGCCCTAGGCACCTTAGATACGCAGTATTTT. This codes for CASRALGTLDTQYF.